This T cell receptor (beta chain) was recovered during a study of blood T cell repertoires in COVID-19. Study-wide background: Whether acute or convalescent, the COVID-19 samples came from the United States, Italy and Spain. The cDNA or gDNA used as material had been derived from T cells, B-cell-depleted T cells, or PBMCs.

This CDR3 is 13 amino acids long. Per germline, CDR1 KGHDR and CDR2 SFDVKD. V was cut by 9 bases and J by 0 bases, with 10 bases left in between. This clone came up once. In the original workflow: Estimation of nucleated cell counts relied on the amplification of reference gene primers. Clones were read by immunoSEQ multiplex PCR, and TCRdb kept only the in-frame ones, dropping some. V and J calls and clone size are given by that table; D and trimming were obtained from the DNA. The repertoire holds over 100,000 clones, with around 92% as singletons. The sequencing input was peripheral blood. The rearrangement uses TRBV24-1 and TRBJ1-1, with D tentatively TRBD1 (5 bases). The source is a man aged 18 to 30 with acute or convalescent COVID-19. In DNA, the CDR3 is TGTGCCACCCGCGGGACGGTGAACACTGAAGCTTTCTTT. Translation gives CATRGTVNTEAFF.